Listed below are T cell receptor beta chains from one sample, sequenced in a study of identifying expanded T cells in peripheral blood. The table came from immunoSEQ multiplex PCR; TCRdb's copy has only in-frame clones and leaves some out. The table records approximately 50,000 clones, roughly 82% of them present only once. Sequenced: blood. The receptors come from a person between 18 and 69 years old in good health. The CDR3 runs from the conserved cysteine through the conserved F or W. Fields, in order: J gene, D gene, V gene, clone size, CDR3 DNA, CDR3 protein. D genes are given only for firm matches. Some rows mark clone size as missing; the rest say once, few, many or name a class of expanded clone.

TRBJ1-5 | NA | TRBV6-1 | once | TGTGCCAGCAGTGATCGGGGGTTGTCCAATCTTCAGCCCCAGCATTTT | CASSDRGLSNLQPQHF
TRBJ2-3 | NA | TRBV11-1 | few | TGTGCCAGCAGCTTAGGTGAGGCGGACGGGGGCACAGATACGCAGTATTTT | CASSLGEADGGTDTQYF
TRBJ2-6 | TRBD2 | TRBV7-9 | once | TGTGCCAGCAGCTTTGCCCGAGGAGGCGGGGGTGCTGGGGCCAACGTCCTGACTTTC | CASSFARGGGGAGANVLTF
TRBJ1-2 | TRBD1 | TRBV29-1 | NA | TGCAGCGCTACTGGACAGGACAACTATGGCTACACCTTC | CSATGQDNYGYTF
TRBJ2-7 | TRBD2 | TRBV4-1 | NA | TGCGCCAGCAGCTCCGGGGGACTAGCGGGGCTAACCTACGAGCAGTACTTC | CASSSGGLAGLTYEQYF
TRBJ2-1 | NA | TRBV29-1 | NA | TGCAGCGTGGCGGGTGGACAGTACAATGAGCAGTTCTTC | CSVAGGQYNEQFF
TRBJ2-7 | NA | TRBV10-2 | NA | TGCGCCAGCAGTGAGAGCTCGGGGGTCTACGAGCAGTACTTC | CASSESSGVYEQYF
TRBJ2-1 | TRBD1 | TRBV6-5 | once | TGTGCCAGCAGCTCCCCCCGACAGGGTTGGGTTGAGCAGTTCTTC | CASSSPRQGWVEQFF
TRBJ2-1 | NA | TRBV5-6 | few | TGTGCCAGCAGTTCTCAGACTAGTTCCAATGAGCAGTTCTTC | CASSSQTSSNEQFF
TRBJ2-7 | TRBD2 | TRBV5-1 | NA | TGCGCCAGCCGCAGAACGCGGGAGGGGGCCTACGAGCAGTACTTC | CASRRTREGAYEQYF
TRBJ2-5 | NA | TRBV9 | once | TGTGCCAGCAGCGTAGCGCAGACGACTGGGCTAGAAGTGGAGACCCAGTACTTC | CASSVAQTTGLEVETQYF
TRBJ2-1 | NA | TRBV5-1 | NA | TGCGCCAGCAGCTTGGGTGTGGGTCAGGGCTCCTACAATGAGCAGTTCTTC | CASSLGVGQGSYNEQFF
TRBJ1-2 | NA | TRBV6-5 | NA | TGTGCCAGCAGTTTACAGCGGCCGCCTAACTATGGCTACACCTTC | CASSLQRPPNYGYTF
TRBJ1-2 | NA | TRBV30 | few | TGTGCCTGGGACGGGACATACTATGGCTACACCTTC | CAWDGTYYGYTF
TRBJ2-3 | NA | TRBV20-1 | NA | TGCACGGGGGGCCTAGAAGATACGCAGTATTTT | CTGGLEDTQYF
TRBJ2-5 | TRBD1 | TRBV5-1 | NA | TGCGCCAGCAGCCTGGGGACAGTCCAAGAGACCCAGTACTTC | CASSLGTVQETQYF
TRBJ2-7 | TRBD1 | TRBV19 | NA | TGTGCCAGTAGTATGAGCCGGACAGGGGGGGGCTACGAGCAGTACTTC | CASSMSRTGGGYEQYF
TRBJ2-3 | TRBD2 | TRBV9 | NA | TGTGCCAGCAGTCCGACTAGCGGGGGGACCACAGATACGCAGTATTTT | CASSPTSGGTTDTQYF
TRBJ2-1 | NA | TRBV5-1 | NA | TGCGCCAGCAGCCTACCCCCGGCTTCCTACAATGAGCAGTTCTTC | CASSLPPASYNEQFF
TRBJ1-2 | NA | TRBV27 | NA | TGTGCCAGCAGTTTAAGGGGATACTATGGCTACACCTTC | CASSLRGYYGYTF
TRBJ1-5 | NA | TRBV6-1 | NA | TGTGCCAGCAGTCGGGTGAGGGGGAGCAATCAGCCCCAGCATTTT | CASSRVRGSNQPQHF
TRBJ2-5 | NA | TRBV7-8 | few | TGTGCCAGCAGCCGAAGAAATGCAGAGACCCAGTACTTC | CASSRRNAETQYF
TRBJ2-5 | NA | TRBV4-1 | NA | TGCGCCAGCAGCCAAGTCTCAGGGATCCAAGAGACCCAGTACTTC | CASSQVSGIQETQYF